This entry lists 14 T cell receptor beta chains sequenced from one sample in a study of T cells in Graves' hyperthyroidism and ophthalmopathy. What was amplified from RNA transcripts were TCR beta CDR3 regions. The TCR CDR3 first-round RT-PCR relied on the HTBI primer set. From the multiplex PCR reads, TCRdb called clonotypes with MiXCR, one entry per CDR3 protein. The table has 550,000 to 850,000 distinct CDR3 sequences, roughly a sixth seen once. The sequencing sample was made of blood. These receptors came from a woman in her fifties or sixties with Graves' hyperthyroidism that later progressed to Graves' ophthalmopathy.

The table lists this clonotype with a few counts. The V gene is TRBV5-1, the J gene TRBJ1-2; D is undetermined. The CDR3 is 14 amino acids. CDR1 SGHRS and CDR2 YFSETQ come from the germline V gene. Trimming took 3 bases from V and 3 from J, leaving 12 bases between them. The CDR3 region is CASSWPGSDYGYTF. CDR3 sequence (DNA): TGCGCCAGCAGCTGGCCCGGGAGTGACTATGGCTACACCTTC.

The rearrangement joins TRBV29-1 to TRBJ2-7; D ambiguous. This CDR3 is built from 12 residues. CDR1 and CDR2 (germline): SQVTM, ANQGSEA. Trimming took off 0 bases at V and 5 bases at J, with 8 bases between the two ends. DNA for the CDR3: TGCAGCGTTGAAGATGAAAGCGACGAGCAGTACTTC. Its protein is CSVEDESDEQYF.

This clonotype was picked up many times. V usage is TRBV7-8 and J usage is TRBJ1-1; D unclear. Per the germline V gene, CDR1 is SGHVS and CDR2 is FQNEAQ. The CDR3 length is 15 residues. Trimming pared 1 base from V and 1 base from J, leaving 10 bases between. CDR3 sequence (DNA): TGTGCCAGCAGCTTAGTGGATTGGGGGAACACTGAAGCTTTCTTT. It codes for CASSLVDWGNTEAFF.

In its sample, this clonotype was seen many times. The chain links TRBV7-9 to TRBJ1-2; D is undetermined. V was shortened by 8 bases and J by 1 base, with 14 bases between the two germline ends. CDR1 is SEHNR, CDR2 FQNEAQ, per germline (reference sequence). This CDR3 contains 14 residues. DNA of the CDR3: TGTGCCAGCGACCGCGGCCAGAGTAACTATGGCTACACCTTC. Translation: CASDRGQSNYGYTF.

This clonotype has at least ten counts. J is TRBJ1-2 and V is TRBV20-1; TRBD1 agrees at 9 bases. Germline CDR1 is DFQATT and CDR2 is SNEGSKA (reference sequence). J gave up 3 bases and V 7 bases, and 3 bases lay outside the gene matches. This CDR3 contains 12 residues. CDR3 region: CSGDRGDYGYTF. The CDR3 coding sequence is TGCAGTGGCGACAGGGGGGACTATGGCTACACCTTC.

The sample holds many counts of this clonotype. The chain recombines TRBV6-5 with TRBJ2-5; D not certain. The CDR3 contains 14 residues. The V and J ends lost 2 bases and 3 bases respectively, with 10 bases between them. The germline V gene encodes CDR1 MNHEY and CDR2 SVGAGI. CDR3 protein: CASSYSRQEETQYF. The CDR3 DNA follows: TGTGCCAGCAGTTACAGTCGGCAGGAAGAGACCCAGTACTTC.

This clonotype was observed a handful of times. This chain links TRBV7-2 with TRBJ1-2; D is unclear. Germline assignment: CDR1 SGHTA and CDR2 FQGNSA. Trimming removed 5 bases from V and 0 bases from J, with 13 bases in between. This CDR3 region has 15 residues. The CDR3 here is CASSPSGLSNYGYTF. The CDR3, as DNA: TGTGCCAGCAGCCCCTCAGGTCTCTCTAACTATGGCTACACCTTC.

The chain combines TRBV2 with TRBJ1-5, with TRBD1 as a possible D gene (6 bases). This CDR3 is 15 amino acids long. From germline, CDR1 is SNHLY and CDR2 FYNNEI. The V end lost 1 base, the J end lost 2 bases, and 9 bases lay between the germline ends. The CDR3 coding sequence is TGTGCCAGCAGTGAAGGCGACAGGCGCAATCAGCCCCAGCATTTT. This sequence encodes CASSEGDRRNQPQHF.

The gene calls are TRBV27 and TRBJ2-7; D is undetermined. This CDR3 comprises 14 residues. V lost 0 bases to trimming and J lost 0 bases, with 6 bases between them. Germline CDR1 is MNHEY and CDR2 is SMNVEV (reference sequence). The CDR3 sequence is CASSLSAYSYEQYF. The DNA of the CDR3 is TGTGCCAGCAGTTTATCGGCCTACTCCTACGAGCAGTACTTC.

The chain carries TRBV20-1 and TRBJ2-2; the match to TRBD1 covers 8 bases. This CDR3 is built from 11 residues. V lost 6 bases to trimming and J lost 15 bases; unmatched junction nucleotides: 9. Germline assignment: CDR1 DFQATT and CDR2 SNEGSKA (reference sequence). CDR3 protein: CSAPRQGSVFF. The CDR3 nucleotides read TGCAGTGCCCCAAGACAGGGGTCGGTGTTTTTT.

This clonotype was observed at least ten times. The rearrangement joins TRBV2 to TRBJ1-3, with a tentative D call TRBD1 (6 bases). Germline CDR1 and CDR2: SNHLY and FYNNEI. CDR3 length: 14 residues. The V gene lost 4 bases and the J gene lost 0 bases, with 7 bases spanning the gap. As DNA, the CDR3 is TGTGCCAGCAGTGCGACAGGCTCTGGAAACACCATATATTTT. It codes for CASSATGSGNTIYF.

The J gene is TRBJ1-2, the V gene TRBV19, with 8 bases fitting TRBD1. Trimming removed 7 bases from V and 4 bases from J; junction bases left unmatched: 17. This CDR3 has 17 amino acids. Germline values: CDR1 LNHDA, CDR2 SQIVND (reference sequence). Written as DNA, the CDR3 is TGTGCCAGTACCTTCTGGACAGATCTCGACAGGGGCTATGGCTACACCTTC. Translated: CASTFWTDLDRGYGYTF.

This clonotype has a count of ten or more. This chain links TRBV11-3 with TRBJ2-7; no reliable D call. The germline CDR1 and CDR2 sequences are SGHNT and YENEEA. V was shortened by 1 base and J by 2 bases, with 6 bases between the two germline ends. CDR3 length equals 13 residues. CDR3: CASSLALTYEQYF. DNA of the CDR3: TGTGCCAGCAGCTTAGCACTCACCTACGAGCAGTACTTC.

This clonotype was recorded at least ten times. The V call is TRBV5-1, the J call TRBJ1-2, with TRBD1 identical over 12 bases. Trimming removed 0 bases from V and 5 bases from J; junction bases left unmatched: 8. Germline CDR1 is SGHRS and CDR2 is YFSETQ. This CDR3 is 17 amino acids long. CDR3 amino acids: CASSLAGTGGYLYGYTF. Written as DNA, the CDR3 is TGCGCCAGCAGCTTGGCAGGGACAGGGGGCTATTTGTATGGCTACACCTTC.